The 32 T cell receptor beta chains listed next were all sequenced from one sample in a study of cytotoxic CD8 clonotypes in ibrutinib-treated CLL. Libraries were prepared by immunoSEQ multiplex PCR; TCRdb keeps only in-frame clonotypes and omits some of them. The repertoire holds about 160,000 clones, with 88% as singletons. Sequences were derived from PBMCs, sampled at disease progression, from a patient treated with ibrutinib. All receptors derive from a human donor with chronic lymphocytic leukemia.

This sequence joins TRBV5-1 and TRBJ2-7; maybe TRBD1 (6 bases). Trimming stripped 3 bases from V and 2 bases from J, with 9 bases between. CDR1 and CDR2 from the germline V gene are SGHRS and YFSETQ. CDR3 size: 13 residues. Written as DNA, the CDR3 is TGCGCCAGCAGCTCGGACAGAACCTACGAGCAGTACTTC. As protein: CASSSDRTYEQYF.

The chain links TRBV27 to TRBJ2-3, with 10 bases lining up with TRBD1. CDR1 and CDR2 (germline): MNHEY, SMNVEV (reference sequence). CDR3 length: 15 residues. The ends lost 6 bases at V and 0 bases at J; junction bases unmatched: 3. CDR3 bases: TGTGCCAGCAGACGACAGGGGGCGAGCACAGATACGCAGTATTTT. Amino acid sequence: CASRRQGASTDTQYF.

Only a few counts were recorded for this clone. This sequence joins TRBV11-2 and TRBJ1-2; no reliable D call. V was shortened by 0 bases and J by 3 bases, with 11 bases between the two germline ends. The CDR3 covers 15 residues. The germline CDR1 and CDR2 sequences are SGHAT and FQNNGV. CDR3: CASSLDSGFDYGYTF. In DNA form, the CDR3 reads TGTGCCAGCAGCTTAGATTCGGGATTTGACTATGGCTACACCTTC.

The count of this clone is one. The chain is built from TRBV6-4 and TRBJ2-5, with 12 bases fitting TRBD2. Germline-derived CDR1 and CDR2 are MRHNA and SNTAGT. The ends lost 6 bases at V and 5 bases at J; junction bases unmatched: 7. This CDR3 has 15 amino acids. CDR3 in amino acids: CASSETSGSGETQYF. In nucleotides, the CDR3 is TGTGCCAGCAGCGAGACTAGCGGGAGTGGGGAGACCCAGTACTTC.

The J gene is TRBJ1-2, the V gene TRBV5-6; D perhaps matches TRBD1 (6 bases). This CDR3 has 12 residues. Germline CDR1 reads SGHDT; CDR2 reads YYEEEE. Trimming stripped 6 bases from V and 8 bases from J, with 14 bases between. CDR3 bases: TGTGCCAGCAACTCAGGGGCTCGGGGCTACACCTTC. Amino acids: CASNSGARGYTF.

The CDR3 sequence is CASSQLQGNYEQYF. Written as DNA, the CDR3 is TGCGCCAGCAGCCAACTACAGGGCAACTACGAGCAGTACTTC. This chain joins TRBV4-3 and TRBJ2-7; perhaps TRBD1 as D (6 bases). Germline CDR1 reads LGHNA; CDR2 reads YSLEER. V was clipped by 2 bases and J by 3 bases, with 11 bases between them. The CDR3 is 14 amino acids.

The CDR3 here is CASSLVGENTEAFF. The CDR3 bases are TGTGCCAGCAGCTTGGTAGGGGAAAACACTGAAGCTTTCTTT. The gene calls are TRBV5-4 and TRBJ1-1; tentatively, D is TRBD1 (5 bases). The CDR3 runs 14 residues. In germline, CDR1 is SGHNT, CDR2 YYREEE (reference sequence). V was shortened by 0 bases and J by 2 bases, with 8 bases between the two germline ends.

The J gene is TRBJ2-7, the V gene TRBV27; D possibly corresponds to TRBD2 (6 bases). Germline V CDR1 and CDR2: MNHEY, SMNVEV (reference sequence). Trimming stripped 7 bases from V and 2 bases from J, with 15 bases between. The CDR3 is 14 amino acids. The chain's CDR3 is CASKPSTGAYEQYF. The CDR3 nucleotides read TGTGCCAGCAAACCCTCGACGGGGGCCTACGAGCAGTACTTC.

DNA of the CDR3: TGTGCCAGCAGCTTTTCGGGGATCAATGAGCAGTTCTTC. Translated, it gives CASSFSGINEQFF. This chain uses TRBV5-4 with TRBJ2-1, with a possible D match to TRBD2 (5 bases). Per germline, CDR1 SGHNT and CDR2 YYREEE (reference sequence). The ends were cut back, 2 bases at V and 6 bases at J, with 9 bases in the middle. This CDR3 spans 13 amino acids.

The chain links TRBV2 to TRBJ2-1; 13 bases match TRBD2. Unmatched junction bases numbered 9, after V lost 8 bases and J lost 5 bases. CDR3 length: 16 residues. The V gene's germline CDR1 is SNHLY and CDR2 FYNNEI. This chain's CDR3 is CASGIRTSGSDNEQFF. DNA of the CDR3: TGTGCCAGCGGGATTAGGACTAGCGGGAGCGACAATGAGCAGTTCTTC.

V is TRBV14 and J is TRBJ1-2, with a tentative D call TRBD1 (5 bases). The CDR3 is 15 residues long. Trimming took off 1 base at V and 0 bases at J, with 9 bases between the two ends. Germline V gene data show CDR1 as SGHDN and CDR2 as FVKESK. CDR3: CASSQGRVSNYGYTF. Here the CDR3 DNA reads TGTGCCAGCAGCCAAGGCAGGGTGTCTAACTATGGCTACACCTTC. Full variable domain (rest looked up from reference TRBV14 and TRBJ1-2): EAGVTQFPSHSVIEKGQTVTLRCDPISGHDNLYWYRRVMGKEIKFLLHFVKESKQDESGMPNNRFLAERTGGTYSTLKVQPAELEDSGVYFCASSQGRVSNYGYTFGSGTRLTVV.

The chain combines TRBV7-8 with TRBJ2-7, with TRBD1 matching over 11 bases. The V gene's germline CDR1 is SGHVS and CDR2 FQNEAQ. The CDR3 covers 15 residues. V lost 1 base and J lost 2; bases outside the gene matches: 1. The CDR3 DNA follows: TGTGCCAGCAGCTTAGGGACAGGGGGCCCCTACGAGCAGTACTTC. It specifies CASSLGTGGPYEQYF.

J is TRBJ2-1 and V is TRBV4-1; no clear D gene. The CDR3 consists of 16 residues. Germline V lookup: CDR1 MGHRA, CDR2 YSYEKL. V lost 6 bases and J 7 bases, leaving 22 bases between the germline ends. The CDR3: CASRPRVLEDGNEQFF. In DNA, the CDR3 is TGCGCCAGCAGACCCCGCGTGTTAGAGGATGGTAATGAGCAGTTCTTC.

The CDR3 spells CASGDRLDQPQHF. CDR3 in DNA: TGTGCCAGTGGGGACAGACTGGATCAGCCCCAGCATTTT. This chain links TRBV6-1 with TRBJ1-5, with 7 bases aligning to TRBD1. The CDR3 spans 13 residues. Germline values: CDR1 MNHNS, CDR2 SASEGT. With V trimmed by 9 bases and J by 5 bases, 7 bases remained unmatched.

The CDR3 here is CASSLNSNQPQHF. DNA of the CDR3: TGTGCCAGCAGCTTAAATAGCAATCAGCCCCAGCATTTT. J is TRBJ1-5 and V is TRBV5-6; the D is unclear. Germline V lookup: CDR1 SGHDT, CDR2 YYEEEE. The CDR3 runs 13 residues. Trimming shortened V by 2 bases and J by 0 bases, and 3 bases separated the two germline ends.

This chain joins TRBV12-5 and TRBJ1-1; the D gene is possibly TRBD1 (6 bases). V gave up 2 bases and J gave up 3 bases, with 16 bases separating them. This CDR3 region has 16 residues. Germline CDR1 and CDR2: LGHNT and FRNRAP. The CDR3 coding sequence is TGTGCTAGTGGTTTGCAGTCAGGGGAGGGGTACACTGAAGCTTTCTTT. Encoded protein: CASGLQSGEGYTEAFF.

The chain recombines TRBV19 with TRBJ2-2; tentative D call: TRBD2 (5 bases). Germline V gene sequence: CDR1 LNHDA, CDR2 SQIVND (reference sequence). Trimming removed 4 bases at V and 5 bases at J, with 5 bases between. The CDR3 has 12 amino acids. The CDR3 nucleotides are TGTGCCAGTAGTAAGCGGACCGGGGAGCTGTTTTTT. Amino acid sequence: CASSKRTGELFF.

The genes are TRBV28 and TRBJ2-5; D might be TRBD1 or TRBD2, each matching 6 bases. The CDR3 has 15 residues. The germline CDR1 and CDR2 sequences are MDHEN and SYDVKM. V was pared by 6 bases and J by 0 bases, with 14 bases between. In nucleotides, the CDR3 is TGTGCCAGCAGGCACAGGCGGGACAACCAAGAGACCCAGTACTTC. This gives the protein CASRHRRDNQETQYF.

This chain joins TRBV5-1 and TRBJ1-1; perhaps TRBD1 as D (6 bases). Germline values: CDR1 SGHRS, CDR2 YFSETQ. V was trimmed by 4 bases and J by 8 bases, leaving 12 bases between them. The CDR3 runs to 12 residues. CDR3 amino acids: CASSPLQGEAFF. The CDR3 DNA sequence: TGCGCCAGCAGCCCACTACAGGGAGAAGCTTTCTTT. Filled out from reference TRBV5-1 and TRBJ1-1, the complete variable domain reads KAGVTQTPRYLIKTRGQQVTLSCSPISGHRSVSWYQQTPGQGLQFLFEYFSETQRNKGNFPGRFSGRQFSNSRSEMNVSTLELGDSALYLCASSPLQGEAFFGQGTRLTVV.

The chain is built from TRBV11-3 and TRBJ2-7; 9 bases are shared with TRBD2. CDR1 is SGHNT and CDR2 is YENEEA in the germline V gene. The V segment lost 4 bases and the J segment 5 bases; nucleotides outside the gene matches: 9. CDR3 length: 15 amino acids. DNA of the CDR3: TGTGCCAGCAGCTCGGTTAGCGGGAGCCTCAACGAGCAGTACTTC. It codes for CASSSVSGSLNEQYF.

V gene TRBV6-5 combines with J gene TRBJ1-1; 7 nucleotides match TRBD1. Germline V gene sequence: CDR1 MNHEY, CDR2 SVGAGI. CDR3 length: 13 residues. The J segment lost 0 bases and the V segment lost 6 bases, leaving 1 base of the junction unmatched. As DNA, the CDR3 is TGTGCCAGCAGGACAGGGTTGAACACTGAAGCTTTCTTT. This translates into CASRTGLNTEAFF.

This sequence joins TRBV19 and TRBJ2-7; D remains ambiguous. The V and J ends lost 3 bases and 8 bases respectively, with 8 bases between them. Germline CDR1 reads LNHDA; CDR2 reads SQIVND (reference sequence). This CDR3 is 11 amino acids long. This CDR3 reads CASSIEDKQYF. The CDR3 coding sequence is TGTGCCAGTAGTATTGAGGATAAGCAGTACTTC.

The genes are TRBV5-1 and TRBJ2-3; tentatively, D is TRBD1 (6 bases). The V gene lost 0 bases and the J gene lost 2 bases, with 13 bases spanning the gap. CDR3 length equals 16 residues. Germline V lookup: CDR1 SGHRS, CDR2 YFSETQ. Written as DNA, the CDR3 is TGCGCCAGCAGCTTGGGTCAGGGGCTAAACACAGATACGCAGTATTTT. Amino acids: CASSLGQGLNTDTQYF. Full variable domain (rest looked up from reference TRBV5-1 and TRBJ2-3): KAGVTQTPRYLIKTRGQQVTLSCSPISGHRSVSWYQQTPGQGLQFLFEYFSETQRNKGNFPGRFSGRQFSNSRSEMNVSTLELGDSALYLCASSLGQGLNTDTQYFGPGTRLTVL.

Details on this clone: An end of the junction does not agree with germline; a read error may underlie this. In DNA, the CDR3 is TGTGCCAGCAGGCCAGGGACAGGGGACGGCTGCACCTTC. Its protein is CASRPGTGDGCTF. V usage is TRBV6-1 and J usage is TRBJ1-2; the match to TRBD1 covers 10 bases. Germline CDR1 reads MNHNS; CDR2 reads SASEGT. This CDR3 has 13 amino acids.

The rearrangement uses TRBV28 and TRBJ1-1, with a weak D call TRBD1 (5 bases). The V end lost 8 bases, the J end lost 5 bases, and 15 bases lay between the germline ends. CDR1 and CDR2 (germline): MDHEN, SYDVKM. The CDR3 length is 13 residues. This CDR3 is CASATLRETEAFF. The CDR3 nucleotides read TGTGCCAGCGCTACCCTCAGGGAGACTGAAGCTTTCTTT.

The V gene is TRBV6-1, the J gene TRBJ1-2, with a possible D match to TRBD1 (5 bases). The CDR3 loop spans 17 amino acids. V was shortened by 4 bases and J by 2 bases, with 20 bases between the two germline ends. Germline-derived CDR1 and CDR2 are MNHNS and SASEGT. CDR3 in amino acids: CASSVGPGDRANYGYTF. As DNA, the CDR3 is TGTGCCAGCAGTGTGGGACCGGGAGACAGAGCCAACTATGGCTACACCTTC.

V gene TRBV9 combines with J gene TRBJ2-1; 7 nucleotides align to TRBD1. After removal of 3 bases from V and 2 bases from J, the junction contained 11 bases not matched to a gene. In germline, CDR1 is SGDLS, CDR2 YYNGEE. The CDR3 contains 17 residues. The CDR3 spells CASSAETGTAAYNEQFF. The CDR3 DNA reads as TGTGCCAGCAGCGCAGAAACCGGGACAGCTGCCTACAATGAGCAGTTCTTC.

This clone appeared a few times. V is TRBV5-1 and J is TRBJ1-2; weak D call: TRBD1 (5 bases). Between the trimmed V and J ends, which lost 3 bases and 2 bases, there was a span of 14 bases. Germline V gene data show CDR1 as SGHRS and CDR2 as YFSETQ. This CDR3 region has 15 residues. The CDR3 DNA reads TGCGCCAGCAGCTACGTGGGGGATACGAACTATGGCTACACCTTC. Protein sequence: CASSYVGDTNYGYTF.

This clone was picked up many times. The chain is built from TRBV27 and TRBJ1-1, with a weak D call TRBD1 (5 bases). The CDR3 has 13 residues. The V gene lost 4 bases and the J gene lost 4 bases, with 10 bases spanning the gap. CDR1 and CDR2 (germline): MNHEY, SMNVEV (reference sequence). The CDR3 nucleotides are TGTGCCAGCAGTTCGGGGCTTTTCACTGAAGCTTTCTTT. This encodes CASSSGLFTEAFF.

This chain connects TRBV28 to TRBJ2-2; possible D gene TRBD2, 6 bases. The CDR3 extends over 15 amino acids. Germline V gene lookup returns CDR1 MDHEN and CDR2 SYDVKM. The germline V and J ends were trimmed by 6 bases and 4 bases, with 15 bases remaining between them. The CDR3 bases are TGTGCCAGCAGGAGCGGGTCCCCGAGCACCGGGGAGCTGTTTTTT. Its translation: CASRSGSPSTGELFF.

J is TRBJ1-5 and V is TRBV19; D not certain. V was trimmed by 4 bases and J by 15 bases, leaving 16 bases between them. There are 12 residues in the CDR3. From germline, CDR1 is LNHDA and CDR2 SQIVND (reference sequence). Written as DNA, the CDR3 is TGTGCCAGTAGTACACGGACCGGCCTGTGGCATTTT. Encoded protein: CASSTRTGLWHF.

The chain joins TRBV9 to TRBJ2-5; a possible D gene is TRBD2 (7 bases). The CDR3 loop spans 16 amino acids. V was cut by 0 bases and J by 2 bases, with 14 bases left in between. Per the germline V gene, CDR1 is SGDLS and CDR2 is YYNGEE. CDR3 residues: CASSVGVGGRQETQYF. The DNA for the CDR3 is TGTGCCAGCAGCGTAGGAGTGGGGGGGCGTCAAGAGACCCAGTACTTC. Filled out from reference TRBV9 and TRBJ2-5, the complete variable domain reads DSGVTQTPKHLITATGQRVTLRCSPRSGDLSVYWYQQSLDQGLQFLIQYYNGEERAKGNILERFSAQQFPDLHSELNLSSLELGDSALYFCASSVGVGGRQETQYFGPGTRLLVL.